The TCR beta chain under discussion was sequenced for a study of post-analysis software for immune sequencing data. Of note for this clonotype: Its antigen is currently unknown.

cDNA libraries of TCR beta carried unique molecular identifiers. When about 0.95 to 10 million T cells were used, they gave about 550,000 cDNA molecules. TCRdb used MiXCR to reprocess the PCR reads, holding one entry per CDR3 protein. The sample has more than 450,000 distinct CDR3 sequences, roughly 46% seen once. Study-level findings and limits: Compared against controls, patients with multiple sclerosis displayed significantly lower normalized Chao1 diversity. F measure showed strong co-clustering of same-batch samples.

The sample taken for sequencing was blood. This receptor was taken from a girl aged 10-17 years with multiple sclerosis.

CDR3 sequence: CASSWGNGEAFF. CDR3 nucleotides: TGTGCCAGCAGCTGGGGGAACGGTGAAGCTTTCTTT. The chain is built from TRBV7-2 and TRBJ1-1, with D possibly being TRBD1 (5 bases). Germline CDR1 SGHTA, CDR2 FQGNSA. The CDR3 has 12 residues. Trimming took off 4 bases at V and 7 bases at J, with 10 bases between the two ends.